This T cell receptor beta chain stems from a study of cytomegalovirus exposure and HLA in healthy donors. V was pared by 2 bases and J by 3 bases, with 11 bases between. Germline values: CDR1 KGHSH, CDR2 LQKENI. The CDR3 totals 15 residues. Study findings and constraints: TCR beta V- and J-gene trimming was later associated with a missense DCLRE1C variant.

This clone showed up just once. Its antigen is currently unknown. Researchers ran the PCR with 60 Vbeta and 13 Jbeta primers. Sequencing used immunoSEQ multiplex PCR; TCRdb keeps in-frame clones, though not all of them. The data show around 100,000 clones, roughly 80% seen once. Material for sequencing was PBMCs. The genes are TRBV18 and TRBJ2-1; possibly TRBD1 for D (6 bases). The TCR originated in a man aged 45-65 years in good health and CMV-seropositive. The chain's CDR3 is CASSPWTRGYNEQFF. In DNA, the CDR3 is TGTGCCAGCTCACCATGGACCAGGGGCTACAATGAGCAGTTCTTC. Variable domain in full (rest from reference TRBV18 and TRBJ2-1): NAGVMQNPRHLVRRRGQEARLRCSPMKGHSHVYWYRQLPEEGLKFMVYLQKENIIDESGMPKERFSAEFPKEGPSILRIQQVVRGDSAAYFCASSPWTRGYNEQFFGPGTRLTVL.